This entry lists 18 T cell receptor beta chains sequenced from one sample in a study of blood T cell repertoires in COVID-19. TCRdb keeps only in-frame clones here, not all; method: immunoSEQ multiplex PCR. This table holds 100,000 to 120,000 clones, approximately 70% found once. The specimen was peripheral blood. The receptors stem from an older woman with acute or convalescent COVID-19.

This chain links TRBV12-3 or TRBV12-4 with TRBJ2-5; no clear D. The CDR3 loop spans 12 amino acids. Trimming took 6 bases from V and 6 from J, leaving 11 bases between them. The CDR3 nucleotides read TGTGCCAGCAGCGTCAGTCTGCAGACCCAGTACTTC. Amino acid sequence: CASSVSLQTQYF.

This clone was counted many times. V usage is TRBV11-3 and J usage is TRBJ1-1; 9 nucleotides line up with TRBD1. Trimming removed 1 base from V and 4 bases from J; junction bases left unmatched: 1. Germline CDR1 and CDR2: SGHNT and YENEEA. There are 14 residues in the CDR3. The CDR3, as DNA: TGTGCCAGCAGCTTAGGACAGGGGGTCACTGAAGCTTTCTTT. Translated: CASSLGQGVTEAFF.

This rearrangement joins TRBV5-1 to TRBJ1-1; no definite D call. V dropped 2 bases and J dropped 7 bases, with 9 bases sitting between them. CDR1 and CDR2 (germline): SGHRS, YFSETQ. The CDR3 loop spans 12 amino acids. The CDR3 coding sequence is TGCGCCAGCAGCTTCTTCTCGGGTGAAGCTTTCTTT. This encodes CASSFFSGEAFF.

There are a few counts of this clone. CDR3 in DNA: TGTGCTAGTGGTTGGGGACAGTACAATCAGCCCCAGCATTTT. Translation: CASGWGQYNQPQHF. The V call is TRBV12-5, the J call TRBJ1-5; 7 bases map to TRBD1. The CDR3 length is 14 residues. Germline values: CDR1 LGHNT, CDR2 FRNRAP. V was clipped by 4 bases and J by 3 bases; unmatched bases: 3. The variable domain in full, with the rest retrieved from reference TRBV12-5 and TRBJ1-5, is DARVTQTPRHKVTEMGQEVTMRCQPILGHNTVFWYRQTMMQGLELLAYFRNRAPLDDSGMPKDRFSAEMPDATLATLKIQPSEPRDSAVYFCASGWGQYNQPQHFGDGTRLSIL.

The chain couples TRBV19 to TRBJ1-1, with no clear D. V lost 3 bases, J lost 0 bases, and 17 bases lay in between. CDR1 LNHDA and CDR2 SQIVND come from the germline V gene (reference sequence). The length of the CDR3 is 17 residues. This CDR3 is CASSMRQLNSMNTEAFF. The CDR3 region has the DNA TGTGCCAGTAGTATGAGGCAGCTCAATTCCATGAACACTGAAGCTTTCTTT.

There are a few counts of this clone. The chain uses TRBV5-1 and TRBJ1-3; D is unclear. The CDR3 extends over 12 amino acids. V dropped 1 base and J dropped 4 bases, with 3 bases sitting between them. Germline V gene sequence: CDR1 SGHRS, CDR2 YFSETQ. This CDR3 reads CASSLRGNTIYF. CDR3 sequence (DNA): TGCGCCAGCAGCTTGCGGGGAAACACCATATATTTT.

The chain carries TRBV5-1 and TRBJ1-6, with 7 bases identical to TRBD1. This CDR3 contains 16 residues. V was clipped by 3 bases and J by 9 bases; unmatched bases: 12. Germline lookup yields CDR1 SGHRS and CDR2 YFSETQ. The CDR3 nucleotides read TGCGCCAGCAGCTCGTCGACAGGGAAGGCTACTTCACCCCTCCACTTT. Its translation: CASSSSTGKATSPLHF.

This clone was seen repeatedly, ten times or more. V gene TRBV28 combines with J gene TRBJ1-2; 10 bases map to TRBD1. This CDR3 is 14 amino acids long. CDR1 and CDR2 from the germline V gene are MDHEN and SYDVKM. V shed 4 bases and J 7 bases; nucleotides not matched to a gene: 6. The CDR3 DNA is TGTGCCAGCAGTTCTGGGACAGGGGTTGGTGGCTACACCTTC. Amino acids: CASSSGTGVGGYTF.

This clone was observed a few times. V usage is TRBV28 and J usage is TRBJ1-5, with D hard to call. Germline V gives CDR1 MDHEN, CDR2 SYDVKM. The CDR3 length is 18 residues. V lost 7 bases and J 5 bases, leaving 27 bases between the germline ends. The CDR3 is CASNPSAGLGSWDQPQHF. The DNA for the CDR3 is TGTGCCAGCAACCCGTCTGCGGGGTTGGGATCATGGGATCAGCCCCAGCATTTT.

The gene calls are TRBV3-1 (or the pseudogene TRBV3-2) and TRBJ1-3; 7 nucleotides agree with TRBD1. V lost 4 bases to trimming and J lost 0 bases; unmatched junction nucleotides: 6. This CDR3 has 16 residues. The V gene's germline CDR1 is LGHDT and CDR2 YNNKEL (reference sequence). CDR3 DNA sequence: TGTGCCAGCAGCCCGGGTGGACAGGCCTCTGGAAACACCATATATTTT. The encoded protein is CASSPGGQASGNTIYF.

The CDR3 DNA reads TGTGCCAGCAGCGTAGAAAGTGGAGTGGCCTTGAATTCACCCCTCCACTTT. As protein: CASSVESGVALNSPLHF. The chain links TRBV9 to TRBJ1-6; D is undetermined. The CDR3 has 17 residues. Deletions cut 0 bases from V and 7 bases from J, with 17 bases between. In germline, CDR1 is SGDLS, CDR2 YYNGEE. Filled out from reference TRBV9 and TRBJ1-6, the complete variable domain reads DSGVTQTPKHLITATGQRVTLRCSPRSGDLSVYWYQQSLDQGLQFLIQYYNGEERAKGNILERFSAQQFPDLHSELNLSSLELGDSALYFCASSVESGVALNSPLHFGNGTRLTVT.

The chain joins TRBV12-2 to TRBJ1-2; the tabulated D call, TRBD1, remains unverified against the DNA. TRBV12-2 has pseudogene status. There are 15 residues in the CDR3. The CDR3 coding sequence is TGTGCAAGTCGCTTAACTTTTACAGGGGGCCCTGGCTACACCTTC. The encoded protein is CASRLTFTGGPGYTF.

V usage is TRBV28 and J usage is TRBJ1-2, with D possibly TRBD1 on 5 matching bases. The V end lost 3 bases, the J end lost 4 bases, and 18 bases lay between the germline ends. The CDR3 is made up of 16 amino acids. In germline, CDR1 is MDHEN, CDR2 SYDVKM. The CDR3 loop reads CASSLSQGGRSYGYTF. CDR3 bases: TGTGCCAGCAGTTTGTCCCAGGGCGGCCGGTCCTATGGCTACACCTTC.

The rearrangement joins TRBV7-9 to TRBJ1-1; no clear D gene. The CDR3 is made up of 13 amino acids. Trimming removed 3 bases from V and 3 bases from J, with 8 bases in between. Germline V gene lookup returns CDR1 SEHNR and CDR2 FQNEAQ (reference sequence). CDR3 loop: CASSFEGYTEAFF. As DNA, the CDR3 is TGTGCCAGCAGCTTTGAGGGCTACACTGAAGCTTTCTTT.

This rearrangement joins TRBV3-1 (or the pseudogene TRBV3-2) to TRBJ2-1, with D possibly being TRBD1 (5 bases). Germline V gene lookup returns CDR1 LGHDT and CDR2 YNNKEL (reference sequence). The V gene lost 3 bases and the J gene lost 2 bases, with 17 bases spanning the gap. CDR3 length: 17 amino acids. CDR3 loop: CASSQGLRGKAYNEQFF. The CDR3 bases are TGTGCCAGCAGCCAGGGGCTTAGGGGAAAAGCCTACAATGAGCAGTTCTTC.

The chain couples TRBV10-3 to TRBJ1-2; no clear D. The CDR3 has 14 residues. Germline V gene sequence: CDR1 ENHRY, CDR2 SYGVKD. V lost 0 bases and J 4 bases, leaving 9 bases between the germline ends. In nucleotides, the CDR3 is TGTGCCATCAGTGAGTCGAGGGAAGCCTATGGCTACACCTTC. It is translated as CAISESREAYGYTF.

The sample holds many counts of this clone. The J gene is TRBJ1-5, the V gene TRBV18; 9 bases fit TRBD1. This CDR3 region has 15 residues. Per the germline V gene, CDR1 is KGHSH and CDR2 is LQKENI. The junction had 7 bases not matched to a gene; V was cut back by 7 bases and J by 3 bases. CDR3 DNA sequence: TGTGCCAGCTTACCCGGGACAGGGCCCAATCAGCCCCAGCATTTT. This codes for CASLPGTGPNQPQHF.

CDR3 nucleotide sequence: TGTGCCAGTAGTAAAGGGACAGGGCTCAGCACAGATACGCAGTATTTT. Its translation: CASSKGTGLSTDTQYF. The chain employs TRBV19 and TRBJ2-3, with 9 bases aligning to TRBD1. The CDR3 totals 16 residues. V shed 4 bases, J shed 0 bases, and the junction held 5 bases outside the gene matches. Germline assignment: CDR1 LNHDA and CDR2 SQIVND (reference sequence).